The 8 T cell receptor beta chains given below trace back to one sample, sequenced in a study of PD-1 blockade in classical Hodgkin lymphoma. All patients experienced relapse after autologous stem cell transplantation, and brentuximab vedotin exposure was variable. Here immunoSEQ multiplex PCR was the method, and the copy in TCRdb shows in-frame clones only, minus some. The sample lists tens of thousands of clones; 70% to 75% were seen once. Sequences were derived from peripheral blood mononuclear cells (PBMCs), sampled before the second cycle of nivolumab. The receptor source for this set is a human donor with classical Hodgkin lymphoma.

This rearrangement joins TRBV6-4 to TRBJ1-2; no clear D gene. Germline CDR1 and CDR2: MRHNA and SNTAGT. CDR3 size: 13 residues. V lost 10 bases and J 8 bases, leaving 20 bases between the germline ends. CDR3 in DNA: TGTGCCATCCTCCCCTCCGTCCCGCGGGGCTACACCTTC. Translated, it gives CAILPSVPRGYTF.

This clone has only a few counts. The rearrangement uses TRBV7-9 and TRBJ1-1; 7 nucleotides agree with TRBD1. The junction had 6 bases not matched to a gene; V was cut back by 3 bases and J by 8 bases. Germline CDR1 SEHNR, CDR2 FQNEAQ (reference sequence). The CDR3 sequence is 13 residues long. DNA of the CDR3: TGTGCCAGCAGCTTGCTACAGGGGTCCGAAGCTTTCTTT. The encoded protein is CASSLLQGSEAFF.

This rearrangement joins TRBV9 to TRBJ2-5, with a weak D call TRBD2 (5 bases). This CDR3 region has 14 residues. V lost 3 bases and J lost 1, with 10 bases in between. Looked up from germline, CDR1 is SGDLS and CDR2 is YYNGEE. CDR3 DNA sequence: TGTGCCAGCAGCGCTCAAGCGGTCCAAGAGACCCAGTACTTC. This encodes CASSAQAVQETQYF.

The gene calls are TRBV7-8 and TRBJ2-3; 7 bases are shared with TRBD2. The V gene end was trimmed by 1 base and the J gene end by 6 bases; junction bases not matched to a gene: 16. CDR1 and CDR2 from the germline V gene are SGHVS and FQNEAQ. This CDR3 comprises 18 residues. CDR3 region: CASSLVPPSGGSLDTQYF. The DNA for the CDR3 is TGTGCCAGCAGCTTAGTCCCTCCTAGCGGTGGTTCCTTGGATACGCAGTATTTT.

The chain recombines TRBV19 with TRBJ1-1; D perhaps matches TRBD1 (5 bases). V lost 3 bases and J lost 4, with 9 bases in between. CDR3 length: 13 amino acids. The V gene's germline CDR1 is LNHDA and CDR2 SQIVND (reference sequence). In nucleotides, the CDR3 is TGTGCCAGTAGTATGGGGCTCAGCACTGAAGCTTTCTTT. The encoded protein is CASSMGLSTEAFF.

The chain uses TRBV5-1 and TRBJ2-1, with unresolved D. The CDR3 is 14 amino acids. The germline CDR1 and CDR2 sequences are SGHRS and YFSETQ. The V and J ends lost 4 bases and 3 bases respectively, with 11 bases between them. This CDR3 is CASSPMALYNEQFF. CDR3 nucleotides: TGCGCCAGCAGCCCTATGGCTCTCTACAATGAGCAGTTCTTC. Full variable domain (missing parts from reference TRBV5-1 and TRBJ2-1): KAGVTQTPRYLIKTRGQQVTLSCSPISGHRSVSWYQQTPGQGLQFLFEYFSETQRNKGNFPGRFSGRQFSNSRSEMNVSTLELGDSALYLCASSPMALYNEQFFGPGTRLTVL.

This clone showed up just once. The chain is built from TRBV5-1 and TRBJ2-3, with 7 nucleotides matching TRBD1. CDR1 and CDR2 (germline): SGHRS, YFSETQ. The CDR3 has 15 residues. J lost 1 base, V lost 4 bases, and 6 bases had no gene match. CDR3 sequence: CASSVGQGGTDTQYF. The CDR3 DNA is TGCGCCAGCAGCGTAGGTCAGGGGGGCACAGATACGCAGTATTTT.

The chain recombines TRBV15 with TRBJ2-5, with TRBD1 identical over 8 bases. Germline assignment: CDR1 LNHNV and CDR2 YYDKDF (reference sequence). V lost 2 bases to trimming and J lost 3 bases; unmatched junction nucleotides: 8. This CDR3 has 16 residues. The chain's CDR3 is CATSRTSRGPKETQYF. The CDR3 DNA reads TGTGCCACCAGCAGAACCAGCAGGGGGCCAAAAGAGACCCAGTACTTC.